Sequencing of this T cell receptor (beta chain) was carried out in a study of control samples from healthy donors and cancer patients. In germline, CDR1 is SGHVS, CDR2 FQNEAQ. V lost 1 base, J lost 3 bases, and 6 bases lay in between. The CDR3 is 13 amino acids. Assay: immunoSEQ multiplex PCR; the TCRdb copy retains only in-frame clones and omits some. The table has 170,000 or so clones, under 95% seen once. The V call is TRBV7-8, the J call TRBJ1-1, with a weak D call TRBD1 (6 bases). The source is a woman aged 18-29 years in good health. Material for sequencing was blood. Written as DNA, the CDR3 is TGTGCCAGCAGCTTAGACAGGGACACTGAAGCTTTCTTT. Its translation is CASSLDRDTEAFF.